The 20 T cell receptor beta chains given below trace back to one sample, sequenced in a study of PD-L1 blockade in urothelial cancer. Profiled with immunoSEQ multiplex PCR; TCRdb holds only in-frame clones, not every one. The sample has around 49,000 clones; more than 70% are singletons. Stated time point: peripheral blood 6 weeks after treatment start. This specimen consisted of PBMCs, obtained around atezolizumab (anti-PD-L1) treatment. Receptors were obtained from a man aged 55-75 years with urothelial cancer.

CDR3 bases: TGTGCCAGCAGCTCTAGCGGGGCCTCCTACAATGAGCAGTTCTTC. This codes for CASSSSGASYNEQFF. V gene TRBV7-9 combines with J gene TRBJ2-1, with 9 bases lining up with TRBD2. CDR1 is SEHNR, CDR2 FQNEAQ, per germline (reference sequence). The V and J ends lost 4 bases and 0 bases, in that order; junction bases with no gene match: 1. This CDR3 comprises 15 residues. The full variable domain, its missing parts supplied by reference TRBV7-9 and TRBJ2-1, is DTGVSQNPRHKITKRGQNVTFRCDPISEHNRLYWYRQTLGQGPEFLTYFQNEAQLEKSRLLSDRFSAERPKGSFSTLEIQRTEQGDSAMYLCASSSSGASYNEQFFGPGTRLTVL.

V is TRBV9 and J is TRBJ2-7; D possibly corresponds to TRBD1 (6 bases). The CDR3 sequence is 15 residues long. V was trimmed by 1 base and J by 5 bases, leaving 16 bases between them. Germline-derived CDR1 and CDR2 are SGDLS and YYNGEE. The CDR3 reads CASSVRPTGPDEQYF. The DNA of the CDR3 is TGTGCCAGCAGCGTACGTCCTACAGGGCCCGACGAGCAGTACTTC.

This sequence joins TRBV10-3 and TRBJ1-2, with a weak D call TRBD1 (6 bases). V gave up 2 bases and J gave up 2 bases, with 6 bases separating them. Germline loops: CDR1 ENHRY, CDR2 SYGVKD. The CDR3 has 13 amino acids. The CDR3 spells CAISEGQNYGYTF. CDR3 sequence (DNA): TGTGCCATCAGTGAGGGACAGAACTATGGCTACACCTTC.

This chain connects TRBV18 to TRBJ2-3; D ambiguous. This CDR3 has 16 residues. Germline loops: CDR1 KGHSH, CDR2 LQKENI. Deletions cut 2 bases from V and 1 base from J, with 13 bases between. In DNA form, the CDR3 reads TGTGCCAGCTCACCAGCTTTACCGAGCGGCACAGATACGCAGTATTTT. Encoded protein: CASSPALPSGTDTQYF.

This chain joins TRBV5-1 and TRBJ1-2; TRBD1 matches at 7 bases. The J segment lost 8 bases and the V segment lost 5 bases, leaving 15 bases of the junction unmatched. The CDR3 extends over 15 amino acids. Germline values: CDR1 SGHRS, CDR2 YFSETQ. The CDR3 coding sequence is TGCGCCAGCAGTTCCGCGGGACAGCTCCCCGCCGGCTACACCTTC. This sequence encodes CASSSAGQLPAGYTF.

The gene calls are TRBV5-1 and TRBJ1-1; weak D call: TRBD1 (6 bases). The germline CDR1 and CDR2 sequences are SGHRS and YFSETQ. The CDR3 length is 13 residues. V was pared by 5 bases and J by 1 base, with 9 bases between. The CDR3 DNA reads TGCGCCAGCAGAAGACAGGAGAACACTGAAGCTTTCTTT. Amino acids: CASRRQENTEAFF.

The V and J genes are TRBV12-5 and TRBJ2-5, with 10 bases lining up with TRBD2. The CDR3 loop spans 16 amino acids. CDR1 and CDR2 from the germline V gene are LGHNT and FRNRAP. V lost 1 base, J lost 4 bases, and 6 bases stayed unmatched. DNA for the CDR3: TGTGCTAGTGGTTTGGGAAGCGGGAGGGCCCGAGAGACCCAGTACTTC. Translating gives CASGLGSGRARETQYF.

This chain connects TRBV28 to TRBJ2-7, with D possibly TRBD1 on 6 matching bases. V was shortened by 2 bases and J by 0 bases, with 14 bases between the two germline ends. This CDR3 spans 16 amino acids. Germline V gene lookup returns CDR1 MDHEN and CDR2 SYDVKM. The CDR3 spells CASSLVTGPSSYEQYF. The CDR3 DNA reads TGTGCCAGCAGTTTAGTCACAGGGCCGTCCTCCTACGAGCAGTACTTC.

V usage is TRBV6-1 and J usage is TRBJ1-5; TRBD1 agrees at 7 bases. J gave up 2 bases and V 0 bases, and 7 bases lay outside the gene matches. The germline V gene has CDR1 MNHNS and CDR2 SASEGT. CDR3 length equals 17 residues. The CDR3 bases are TGTGCCAGCAGTGAAGCCGGAGGGCAGGGGGGCAATCAGCCCCAGCATTTT. It encodes CASSEAGGQGGNQPQHF.

The chain recombines TRBV28 with TRBJ2-1; possible D gene TRBD1, 5 bases. V lost 10 bases and J 4 bases, leaving 20 bases between the germline ends. Germline CDR1 is MDHEN and CDR2 is SYDVKM. This CDR3 region has 15 residues. The CDR3 spells CATQGAGQGYNEQFF. The CDR3 coding sequence is TGTGCCACCCAAGGGGCCGGCCAGGGATACAATGAGCAGTTCTTC.

The chain uses TRBV6-5 and TRBJ2-3; D perhaps matches TRBD1 (7 bases). Germline V gene lookup returns CDR1 MNHEY and CDR2 SVGAGI. Trimming pared 2 bases from V and 4 bases from J, leaving 13 bases between. The CDR3 has 15 residues. In DNA form, the CDR3 reads TGTGCCAGCAGTTACCAGGGGGGTTTGGCAGATACGCAGTATTTT. It yields the protein CASSYQGGLADTQYF.

The chain combines TRBV5-1 with TRBJ2-7; TRBD2 aligns across 8 bases. The ends lost 2 bases at V and 3 bases at J; junction bases unmatched: 7. The CDR3 loop spans 15 amino acids. Germline V lookup: CDR1 SGHRS, CDR2 YFSETQ. CDR3 residues: CASSFAAGDYYEQYF. Here the CDR3 DNA reads TGCGCCAGCAGCTTCGCAGCGGGGGACTACTACGAGCAGTACTTC.

This rearrangement joins TRBV19 to TRBJ2-6, with a weak D call TRBD2 (6 bases). Germline V CDR1 and CDR2: LNHDA, SQIVND (reference sequence). Trimming took off 8 bases at V and 0 bases at J, with 11 bases between the two ends. CDR3 size: 15 residues. The CDR3 reads CASRDGSSGANVLTF. In DNA form, the CDR3 reads TGTGCCAGTCGGGACGGGAGCTCTGGGGCCAACGTCCTGACTTTC.

The V call is TRBV10-3, the J call TRBJ2-2; weak D call: TRBD2 (6 bases). The V and J ends lost 8 bases and 5 bases respectively, with 18 bases between them. This CDR3 is built from 15 residues. The germline gives CDR1 ENHRY, CDR2 SYGVKD. The CDR3 here is CAIASGRDGTGELFF. As DNA, the CDR3 is TGTGCCATCGCGTCGGGGCGGGATGGGACCGGGGAGCTGTTTTTT.

V usage is TRBV6-6 and J usage is TRBJ2-1; possibly TRBD2 for D (5 bases). The ends were cut back, 5 bases at V and 1 base at J, with 12 bases in the middle. Germline V gene lookup returns CDR1 MNHNY and CDR2 SVGAGI (reference sequence). This CDR3 comprises 15 residues. CDR3 in DNA: TGTGCCAGCAGTCTACTATCGGGGTCCTACAATGAGCAGTTCTTC. Translating it yields CASSLLSGSYNEQFF.

The genes are TRBV5-4 and TRBJ2-7; TRBD2 aligns across 12 bases. The CDR3 sequence is 16 residues long. Unmatched junction bases numbered 6, after V lost 4 bases and J lost 1 base. The germline gives CDR1 SGHNT, CDR2 YYREEE (reference sequence). The CDR3 sequence is CASSTGTSGSSYEQYF. CDR3 bases: TGTGCCAGCAGCACCGGGACTAGCGGGTCTTCCTACGAGCAGTACTTC.

V usage is TRBV4-3 and J usage is TRBJ1-3; possible D gene TRBD1, 6 bases. The CDR3 is made up of 15 amino acids. CDR1 is LGHNA and CDR2 is YSLEER in the germline V gene. Trimming took 0 bases from V and 4 from J, leaving 10 bases between them. In DNA form, the CDR3 reads TGCGCCAGCAGCCAAGATACAGGGTCCGGAAACACCATATATTTT. Protein: CASSQDTGSGNTIYF.

This chain joins TRBV6-6 and TRBJ2-2; D may be TRBD1 (6 bases). With 8 bases removed from V and 1 base from J, the gap between germline ends came to 14 bases. The CDR3 has 15 amino acids. Per germline, CDR1 MNHNY and CDR2 SVGAGI (reference sequence). CDR3 residues: CASLRLQGNTGELFF. DNA for the CDR3: TGTGCCAGCTTACGACTACAGGGGAACACCGGGGAGCTGTTTTTT.

This clone was detected once. This chain connects TRBV11-2 to TRBJ2-3; D not resolved. Per germline, CDR1 SGHAT and CDR2 FQNNGV. The V end lost 1 base, the J end lost 0 bases, and 5 bases lay between the germline ends. The CDR3 is made up of 14 amino acids. CDR3 DNA: TGTGCCAGCAGCTTAGCTATCAGCACAGATACGCAGTATTTT. It yields the protein CASSLAISTDTQYF.

This chain joins TRBV29-1 and TRBJ2-3; TRBD2 might be the D (7 bases). The CDR3 sequence is 13 residues long. Per germline, CDR1 SQVTM and CDR2 ANQGSEA. The V end was cut by 3 bases, the J end by 3 bases, with 10 bases between. The CDR3 coding sequence is TGCAGCGTTGAGGGGGGGCCAACAGATACGCAGTATTTT. It encodes CSVEGGPTDTQYF.